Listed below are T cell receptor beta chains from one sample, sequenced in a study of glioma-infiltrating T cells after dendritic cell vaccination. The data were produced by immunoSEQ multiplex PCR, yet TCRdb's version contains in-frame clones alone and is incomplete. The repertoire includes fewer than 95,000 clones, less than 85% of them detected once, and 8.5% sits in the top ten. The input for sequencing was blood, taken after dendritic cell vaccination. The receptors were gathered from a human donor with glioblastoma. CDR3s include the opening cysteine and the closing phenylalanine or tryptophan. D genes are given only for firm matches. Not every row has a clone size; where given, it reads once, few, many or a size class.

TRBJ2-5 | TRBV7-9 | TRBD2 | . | CASSPRLAGGPETQYF | TGTGCCAGCAGCCCCAGACTAGCGGGGGGCCCGGAGACCCAGTACTTC
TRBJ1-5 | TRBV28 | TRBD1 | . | CASSSGRGAYSNQPQHF | TGTGCCAGCAGTTCTGGCAGGGGGGCGTATAGCAATCAGCCCCAGCATTTT
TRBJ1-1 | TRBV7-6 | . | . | CASSLSGGNTEAFF | TGTGCCAGCAGCTTATCGGGGGGGAACACTGAAGCTTTCTTT
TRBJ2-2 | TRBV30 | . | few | CAWMSRVVLSGELFF | TGTGCCTGGATGAGCAGGGTAGTTCTGTCCGGGGAGCTGTTTTTT
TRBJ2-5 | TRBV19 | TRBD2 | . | CASSIGGRGETQYF | TGTGCCAGTAGTATAGGCGGGAGAGGGGAGACCCAGTACTTC
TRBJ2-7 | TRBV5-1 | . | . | CASSLPSYEQYF | TGCGCCAGCAGCTTGCCTTCCTACGAGCAGTACTTC
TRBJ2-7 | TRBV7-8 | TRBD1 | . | CASSSTGTGGTYEQYF | TGTGCCAGCAGCTCAACCGGGACAGGGGGGACCTACGAGCAGTACTTC
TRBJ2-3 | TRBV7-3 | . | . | CASSFGSRGNTDTQYF | TGTGCCAGCAGCTTTGGGTCTCGGGGGAACACAGATACGCAGTATTTT
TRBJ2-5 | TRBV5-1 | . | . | CASSLDPGKETQYF | TGCGCCAGCAGCTTGGATCCAGGGAAAGAGACCCAGTACTTC
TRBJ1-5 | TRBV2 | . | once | CASSPAGGNQPQHF | TGTGCCAGCAGTCCGGCAGGGGGCAATCAGCCCCAGCATTTT
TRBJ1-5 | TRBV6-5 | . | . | CASRPTGILNQPQHF | TGTGCCAGCAGGCCTACAGGGATCCTCAATCAGCCCCAGCATTTT
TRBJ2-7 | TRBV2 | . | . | CASSEVWPSSYEQYF | TGTGCCAGCAGTGAAGTCTGGCCCAGCTCCTACGAGCAGTACTTC
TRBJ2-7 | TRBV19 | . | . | CASSIRGADSYEQYF | TGTGCCAGTAGTATTCGCGGCGCAGATTCCTACGAGCAGTACTTC
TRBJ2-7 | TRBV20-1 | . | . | CSVDYSYEQYF | TGCAGCGTAGACTACTCCTACGAGCAGTACTTC
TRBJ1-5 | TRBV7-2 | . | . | CASSVYVLENQPQHF | TGTGCCAGCAGCGTCTACGTTCTCGAGAATCAGCCCCAGCATTTT
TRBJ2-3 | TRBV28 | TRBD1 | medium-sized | CASSFISAGGYTDTQYF | TGTGCCAGCAGTTTCATATCGGCAGGGGGCTATACAGATACGCAGTATTTT
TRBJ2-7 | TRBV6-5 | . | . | CASSYSRTREQYF | TGTGCCAGCAGTTACTCCCGGACACGCGAGCAGTACTTC
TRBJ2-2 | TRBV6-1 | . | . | CASSGSQNTGELFF | TGTGCCAGCAGTGGATCACAGAACACCGGGGAGCTGTTTTTT
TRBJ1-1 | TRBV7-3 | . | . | CASSLTTGLEAFF | TGTGCCAGCAGCTTAACGACAGGCCTTGAAGCTTTCTTT
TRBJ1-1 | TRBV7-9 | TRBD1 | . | CASSSILDRVSANTEAFF | TGTGCCAGCAGCTCCATCCTGGACAGGGTTTCGGCGAACACTGAAGCTTTCTTT
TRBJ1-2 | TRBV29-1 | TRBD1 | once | CSVVGQNYGYTF | TGCAGCGTTGTGGGACAGAACTATGGCTACACCTTC
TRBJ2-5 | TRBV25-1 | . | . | CASSERRVEGETQYF | TGTGCCAGCAGTGAGAGGCGGGTGGAGGGAGAGACCCAGTACTTC
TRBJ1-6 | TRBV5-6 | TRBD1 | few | CASGMGQGKSPLHF | TGTGCCAGCGGAATGGGACAGGGGAAATCACCCCTCCACTTT
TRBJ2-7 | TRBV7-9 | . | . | CASSFLDISSSYEQYF | TGTGCCAGCAGCTTTCTGGACATCTCCTCCTCCTACGAGCAGTACTTC
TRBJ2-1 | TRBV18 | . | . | CASSPQGGSYNEQFF | TGTGCCAGCTCACCACAAGGGGGCTCCTACAATGAGCAGTTCTTC
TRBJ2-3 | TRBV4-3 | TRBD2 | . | CASSPGGNTQYF | TGCGCCAGCAGCCCGGGGGGAAATACGCAGTATTTT
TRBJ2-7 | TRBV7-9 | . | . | CASSLASQGLRSEQYF | TGTGCCAGCAGCTTAGCGTCCCAGGGGCTACGCTCCGAGCAGTACTTC
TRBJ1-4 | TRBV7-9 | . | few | CASSLGGGREKLFF | TGTGCCAGCAGCTTAGGCGGGGGGCGTGAAAAACTGTTTTTT
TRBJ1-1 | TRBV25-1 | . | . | CASKEDSEAFF | TGTGCCAGTAAGGAAGACTCTGAAGCTTTCTTT
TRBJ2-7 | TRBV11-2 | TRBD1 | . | CASSPPGTAYEQYF | TGTGCCAGCAGCCCCCCGGGGACAGCGTACGAGCAGTACTTC
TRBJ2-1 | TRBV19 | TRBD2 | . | CASRISGGFNEQFF | TGTGCCAGTAGGATCAGCGGGGGATTCAATGAGCAGTTCTTC
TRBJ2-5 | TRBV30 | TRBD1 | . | CAWSPGQGWETQYF | TGTGCCTGGAGCCCGGGACAGGGGTGGGAGACCCAGTACTTC
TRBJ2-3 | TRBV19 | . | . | CASSQGDTQYF | TGTGCCAGTAGCCAGGGGGATACGCAGTATTTT
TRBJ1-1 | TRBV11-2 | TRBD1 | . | CASSPPGQPAPAFF | TGTGCCAGCAGCCCGCCGGGACAGCCAGCCCCTGCTTTCTTT
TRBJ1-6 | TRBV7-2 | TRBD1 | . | CASSSRDSSFNSPLHF | TGTGCCAGCAGCTCCCGGGACAGCTCTTTTAATTCACCCCTCCACTTT
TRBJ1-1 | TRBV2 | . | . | CASRPDTEAFF | TGTGCCAGCAGGCCAGACACTGAAGCTTTCTTT
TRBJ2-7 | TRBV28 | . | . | CASSPPLQGYEQYF | TGTGCCAGCAGCCCCCCCTTACAGGGTTACGAGCAGTACTTC
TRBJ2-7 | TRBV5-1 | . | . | CASSSTDTYEQYF | TGCGCCAGCAGCTCGACAGATACCTACGAGCAGTACTTC
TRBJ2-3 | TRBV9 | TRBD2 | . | CASSSVSGGATDTQYF | TGTGCCAGCAGCTCGGTTAGCGGGGGGGCCACAGATACGCAGTATTTT
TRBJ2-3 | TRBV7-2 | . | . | CASSRREGTDTQYF | TGTGCCAGCAGCCGGCGGGAAGGCACAGATACGCAGTATTTT
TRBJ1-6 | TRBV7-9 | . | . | CASSYPGQASPLHF | TGTGCCAGCAGCTACCCTGGGCAGGCTTCACCCCTCCACTTT
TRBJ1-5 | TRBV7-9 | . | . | CASSLAGGGPQHF | TGTGCCAGCAGCTTAGCGGGCGGGGGACCCCAGCATTTT
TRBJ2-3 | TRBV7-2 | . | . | CASSKRGGSTDTQYF | TGTGCCAGCAGCAAAAGGGGGGGGAGCACAGATACGCAGTATTTT